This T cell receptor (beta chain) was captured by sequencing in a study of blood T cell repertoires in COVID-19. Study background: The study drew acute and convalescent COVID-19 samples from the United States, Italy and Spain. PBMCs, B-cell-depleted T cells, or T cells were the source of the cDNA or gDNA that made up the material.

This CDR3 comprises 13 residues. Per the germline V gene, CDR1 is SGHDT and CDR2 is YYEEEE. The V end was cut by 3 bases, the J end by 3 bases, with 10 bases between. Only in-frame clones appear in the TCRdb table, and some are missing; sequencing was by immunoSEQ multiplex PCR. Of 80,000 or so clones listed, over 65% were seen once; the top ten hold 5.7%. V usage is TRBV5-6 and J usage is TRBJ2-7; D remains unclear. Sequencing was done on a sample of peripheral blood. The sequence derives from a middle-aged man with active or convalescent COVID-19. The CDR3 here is CASSSARSYEQYF. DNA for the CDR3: TGTGCCAGCAGCTCCGCAAGGAGCTACGAGCAGTACTTC.